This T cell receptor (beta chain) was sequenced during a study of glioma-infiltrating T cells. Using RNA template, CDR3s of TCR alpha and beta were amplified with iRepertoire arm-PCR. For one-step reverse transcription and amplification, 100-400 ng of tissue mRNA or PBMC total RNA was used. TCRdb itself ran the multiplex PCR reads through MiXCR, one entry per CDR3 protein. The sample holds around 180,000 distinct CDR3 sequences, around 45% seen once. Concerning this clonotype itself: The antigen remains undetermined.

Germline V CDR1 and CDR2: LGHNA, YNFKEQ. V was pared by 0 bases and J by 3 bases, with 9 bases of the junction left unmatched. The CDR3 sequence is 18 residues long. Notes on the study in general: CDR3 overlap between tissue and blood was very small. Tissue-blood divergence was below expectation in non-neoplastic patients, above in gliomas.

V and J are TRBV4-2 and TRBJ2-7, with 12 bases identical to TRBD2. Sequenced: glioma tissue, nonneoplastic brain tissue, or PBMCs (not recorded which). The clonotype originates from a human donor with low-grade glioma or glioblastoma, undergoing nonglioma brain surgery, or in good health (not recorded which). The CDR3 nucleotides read TGTGCCAGCAGCCAAGATCTACTAGCGGGAGGAGATTTCTACGAGCAGTACTTC. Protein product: CASSQDLLAGGDFYEQYF.